The clone carrying this T cell receptor (beta chain) turned up a few times. No antigen is known for it. The data derive from a study of regulatory T cells in long-lasting Graves disease. Points from the study as a whole: When disease was persistent, TRBV28, TRBJ1-2 and TRBJ2-5 were the favored segments.

Both iRepertoire HTBI primers and Arm-PCR of CDR3 regions were used to build the TCR beta libraries. In TCRdb, the multiplex PCR reads were re-called with MiXCR into one record per CDR3 protein. The sample holds 530,000 or so distinct CDR3 sequences, 15% to 20% seen once. With 5 bases clipped from V and 1 base from J, the junction kept 8 bases outside the gene matches. Germline assignment: CDR1 DFQATT and CDR2 SNEGSKA (reference sequence). This CDR3 is 15 amino acids long. As for time point: newly diagnosed GD, antithyroid drugs for less than 3 months. PBMC-extracted RNA yielded the TCR library. These same records also appear under a second study, on T cells in Graves' hyperthyroidism and ophthalmopathy. Turning to that study: Carried out on the TCR CDR3, a first-round RT-PCR used the HTBI primer set. Ophthalmopathy onset followed model prediction by a median approximately seven months.

This specimen consisted of peripheral blood mononuclear cells (PBMCs), obtained at new diagnosis, from a patient treated with antithyroid drugs. The chain carries TRBV20-1 and TRBJ2-3; 8 bases fit TRBD2. This TCR was recovered from a man between 18 and 29 years old with Graves disease. This CDR3 is CSALEAGGGTDTQYF. The CDR3, as DNA: TGCAGTGCTCTGGAGGCGGGAGGAGGCACAGATACGCAGTATTTT.